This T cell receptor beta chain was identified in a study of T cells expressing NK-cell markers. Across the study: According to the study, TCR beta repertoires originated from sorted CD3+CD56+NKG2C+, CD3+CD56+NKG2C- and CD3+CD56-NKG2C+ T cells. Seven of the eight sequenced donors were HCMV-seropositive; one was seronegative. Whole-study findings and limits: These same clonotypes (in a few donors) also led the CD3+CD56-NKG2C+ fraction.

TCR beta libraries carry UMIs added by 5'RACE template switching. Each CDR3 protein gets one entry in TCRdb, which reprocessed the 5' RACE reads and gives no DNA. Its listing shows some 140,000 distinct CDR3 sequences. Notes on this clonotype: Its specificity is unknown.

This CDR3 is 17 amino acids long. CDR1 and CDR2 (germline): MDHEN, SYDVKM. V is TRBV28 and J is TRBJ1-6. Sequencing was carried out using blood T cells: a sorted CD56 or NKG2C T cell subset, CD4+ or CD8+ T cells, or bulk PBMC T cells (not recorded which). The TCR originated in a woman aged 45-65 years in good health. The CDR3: CASSPLGAGEGNSPLHF. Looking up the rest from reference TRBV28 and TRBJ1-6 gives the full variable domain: DVKVTQSSRYLVKRTGEKVFLECVQDMDHENMFWYRQDPGLGLRLIYFSYDVKMKEKGDIPEGYSVSREKKERFSLILESASTNQTSMYLCASSPLGAGEGNSPLHFGNGTRLTVT.